This T cell receptor beta chain was obtained from a study of CD8+ T cells in alopecia areata. Cells pooled from cutaneous lymph nodes were sorted on CD4, CD8alpha, NKG2D, NKG2ACE and other markers. On this clone itself: Gene labels here are mouse ones. The observed sequence ends 4 residues before the CDR3 terminus, with the missing tail filled in from the germline J gene.

It was cDNA, reverse transcribed from extracted RNA, that served as the sequencing template. Generated by immunoSEQ multiplex PCR, the TCRdb table keeps only in-frame clones and is missing some. The sample was found to contain over 250,000 clones, and every one recurs. CDR3 size: 13 residues. CDR1 and CDR2 (germline): SGHSA, FRNQAP. The sample consisted of CD4+ T cells sorted from a lymph node. The chain is built from TRBV16 and TRBJ2-2; 8 bases are a match to TRBD2. The clonotype was recovered from a C3H/HeJ mouse with alopecia areata. The mouse strain carries the MHC haplotype H2-k. The CDR3 DNA, read in part, is TGTGCAAGCAGCTCCGGGACTGGTGGG. This gives the protein CASSSGTGG. The complete CDR3 sequence is CASSSGTGGQLYF.